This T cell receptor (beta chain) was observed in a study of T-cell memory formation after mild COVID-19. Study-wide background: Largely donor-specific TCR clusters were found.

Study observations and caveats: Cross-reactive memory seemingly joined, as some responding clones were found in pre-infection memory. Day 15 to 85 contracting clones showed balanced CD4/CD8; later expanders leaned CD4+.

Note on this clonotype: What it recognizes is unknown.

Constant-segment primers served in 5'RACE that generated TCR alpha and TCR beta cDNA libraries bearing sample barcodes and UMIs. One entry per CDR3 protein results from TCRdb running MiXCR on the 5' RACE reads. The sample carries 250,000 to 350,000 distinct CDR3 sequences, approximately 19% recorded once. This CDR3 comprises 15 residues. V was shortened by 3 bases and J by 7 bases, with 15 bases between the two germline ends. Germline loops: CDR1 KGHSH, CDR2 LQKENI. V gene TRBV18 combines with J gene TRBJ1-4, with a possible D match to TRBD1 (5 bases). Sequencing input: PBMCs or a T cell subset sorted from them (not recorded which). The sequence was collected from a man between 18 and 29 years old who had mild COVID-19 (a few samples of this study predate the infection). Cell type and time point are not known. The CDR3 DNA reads TGTGCCAGCTCACCTATCAGGGATTTCGGTGAAAAACTGTTTTTT. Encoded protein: CASSPIRDFGEKLFF.